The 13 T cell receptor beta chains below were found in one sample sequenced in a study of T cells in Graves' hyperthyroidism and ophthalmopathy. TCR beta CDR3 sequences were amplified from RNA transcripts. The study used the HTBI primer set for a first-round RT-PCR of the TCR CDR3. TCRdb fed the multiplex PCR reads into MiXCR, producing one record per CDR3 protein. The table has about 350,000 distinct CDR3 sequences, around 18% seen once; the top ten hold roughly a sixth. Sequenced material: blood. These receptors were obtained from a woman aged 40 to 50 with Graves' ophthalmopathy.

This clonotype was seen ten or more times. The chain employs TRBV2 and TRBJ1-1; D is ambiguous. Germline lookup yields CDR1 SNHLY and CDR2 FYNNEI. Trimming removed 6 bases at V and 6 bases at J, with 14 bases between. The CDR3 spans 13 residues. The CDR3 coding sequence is TGTGCCAGCAGGGTGGGCCTCGGGGCTGAAGCTTTCTTT. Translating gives CASRVGLGAEAFF.

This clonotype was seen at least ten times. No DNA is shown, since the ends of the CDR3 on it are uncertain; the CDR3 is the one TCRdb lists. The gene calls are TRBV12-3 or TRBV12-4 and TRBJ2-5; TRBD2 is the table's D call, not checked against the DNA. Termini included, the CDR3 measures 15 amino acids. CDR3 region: CASSSSGLAIKTQYF.

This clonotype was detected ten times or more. In DNA form, the CDR3 reads TGTGCCAGCAGCCCCGGGGACAGAGTAAATTCGGACATTCAGTACTTC. Its translation: CASSPGDRVNSDIQYF. V gene TRBV12-3 or TRBV12-4 combines with J gene TRBJ2-4; 7 nucleotides agree with TRBD1. The CDR3 spans 16 residues. J lost 8 bases, V lost 6 bases, and 16 bases had no gene match.

The CDR3 DNA is TGCAGTGCTAGACAGGGCGGTCAGCCCCAGCATTTT. Its translation: CSARQGGQPQHF. The gene calls are TRBV20-1 and TRBJ1-5, with TRBD1 as a possible D gene (5 bases). The germline gives CDR1 DFQATT, CDR2 SNEGSKA (reference sequence). Trimming shortened V by 2 bases and J by 6 bases, and 8 bases separated the two germline ends. The CDR3 totals 12 residues.

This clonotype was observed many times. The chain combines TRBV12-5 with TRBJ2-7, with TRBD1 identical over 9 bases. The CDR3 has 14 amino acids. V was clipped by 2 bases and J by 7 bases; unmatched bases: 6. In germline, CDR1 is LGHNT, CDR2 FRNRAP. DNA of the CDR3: TGTGCTAGTGGTTTGTCTGGACAGGGGAGGGAGCAGTACTTC. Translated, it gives CASGLSGQGREQYF.

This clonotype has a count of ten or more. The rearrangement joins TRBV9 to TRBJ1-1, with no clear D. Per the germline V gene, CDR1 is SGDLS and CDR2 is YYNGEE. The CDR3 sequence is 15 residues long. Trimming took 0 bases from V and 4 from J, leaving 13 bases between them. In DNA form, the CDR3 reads TGTGCCAGCAGCGTAGTGGGGTCTTTGGGCACTGAAGCTTTCTTT. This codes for CASSVVGSLGTEAFF.

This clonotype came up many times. Here the CDR3 DNA reads TGCAGTGCCAACCTAGGGGGCAAACAAGAGACCCAGTACTTC. Translation: CSANLGGKQETQYF. The chain recombines TRBV20-1 with TRBJ2-5, with 7 bases fitting TRBD1. The CDR3 is 14 residues long. The V gene end was trimmed by 6 bases and the J gene end by 2 bases; junction bases not matched to a gene: 9. The germline V gene has CDR1 DFQATT and CDR2 SNEGSKA (reference sequence).

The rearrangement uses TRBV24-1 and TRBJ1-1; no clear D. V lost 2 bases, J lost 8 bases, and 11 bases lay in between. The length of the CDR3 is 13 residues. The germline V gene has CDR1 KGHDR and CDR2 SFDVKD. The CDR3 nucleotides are TGTGCCACCAGTGATTGGGGAACAGAAGAAGCTTTCTTT. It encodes CATSDWGTEEAFF.

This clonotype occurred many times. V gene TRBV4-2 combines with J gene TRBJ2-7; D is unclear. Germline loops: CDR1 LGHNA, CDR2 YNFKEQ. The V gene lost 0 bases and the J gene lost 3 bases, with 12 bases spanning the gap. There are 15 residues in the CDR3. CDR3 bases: TGTGCCAGCAGCCAAGAAGGAAACAACGGCTACGAGCAGTACTTC. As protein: CASSQEGNNGYEQYF.

The CDR3 DNA follows: TGCAGCCGGACAGGGACCGAGCAGTACTTC. Residues: CSRTGTEQYF. The chain is built from TRBV20-1 and TRBJ2-7, with TRBD1 matching 8 bases. This CDR3 has 10 residues. Germline V gene sequence: CDR1 DFQATT, CDR2 SNEGSKA (reference sequence).

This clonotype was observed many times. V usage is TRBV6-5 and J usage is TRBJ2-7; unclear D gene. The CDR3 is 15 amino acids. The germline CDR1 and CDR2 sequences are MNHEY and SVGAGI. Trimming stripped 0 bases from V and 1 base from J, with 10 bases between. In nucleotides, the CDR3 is TGTGCCAGCAGTTACTCGGGGTCTCGTTCCTACGAGCAGTACTTC. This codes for CASSYSGSRSYEQYF.

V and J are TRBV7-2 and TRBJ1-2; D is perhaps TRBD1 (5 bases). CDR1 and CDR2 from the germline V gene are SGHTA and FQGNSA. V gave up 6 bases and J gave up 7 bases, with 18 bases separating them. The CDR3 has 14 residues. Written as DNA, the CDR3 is TGTGCCAGCAGATATGACAGTTCTATTTCTGGCTACACCTTC. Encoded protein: CASRYDSSISGYTF.

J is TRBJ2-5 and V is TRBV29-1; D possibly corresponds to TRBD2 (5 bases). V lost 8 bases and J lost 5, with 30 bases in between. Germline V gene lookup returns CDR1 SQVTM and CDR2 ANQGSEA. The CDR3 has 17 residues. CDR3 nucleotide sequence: TGCAGCTCTTCAGGCATCAGCACGGCACAAGGCGGGGAGACCCAGTACTTC. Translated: CSSSGISTAQGGETQYF.